This TCR beta chain derives from a study of T cells in Graves' hyperthyroidism and ophthalmopathy. Authors of the study amplified TCR beta CDR3 regions from RNA transcripts. In the first-round RT-PCR of the TCR CDR3, the HTBI primer set was used. TCRdb ran MiXCR on the multiplex PCR reads and lists one entry per CDR3 protein. Here the sample spans 600,000 to 900,000 distinct CDR3 sequences, about a sixth being singletons. Out of roughly 9.1 ml of fresh peripheral blood came the PBMCs. CDR1 LGHNA and CDR2 YNFKEQ come from the germline V gene. V was pared by 0 bases and J by 4 bases, with 10 bases between. This CDR3 spans 15 amino acids.

The V call is TRBV4-2, the J call TRBJ2-1, with a tentative D call TRBD1 (5 bases). The specimen was blood. This TCR was sampled from a man aged 18-30 years with Graves' hyperthyroidism. The CDR3 DNA sequence: TGTGCCAGCAGCCAAGACTCTCGACAGTACAATGAGCAGTTCTTC. Protein product: CASSQDSRQYNEQFF.